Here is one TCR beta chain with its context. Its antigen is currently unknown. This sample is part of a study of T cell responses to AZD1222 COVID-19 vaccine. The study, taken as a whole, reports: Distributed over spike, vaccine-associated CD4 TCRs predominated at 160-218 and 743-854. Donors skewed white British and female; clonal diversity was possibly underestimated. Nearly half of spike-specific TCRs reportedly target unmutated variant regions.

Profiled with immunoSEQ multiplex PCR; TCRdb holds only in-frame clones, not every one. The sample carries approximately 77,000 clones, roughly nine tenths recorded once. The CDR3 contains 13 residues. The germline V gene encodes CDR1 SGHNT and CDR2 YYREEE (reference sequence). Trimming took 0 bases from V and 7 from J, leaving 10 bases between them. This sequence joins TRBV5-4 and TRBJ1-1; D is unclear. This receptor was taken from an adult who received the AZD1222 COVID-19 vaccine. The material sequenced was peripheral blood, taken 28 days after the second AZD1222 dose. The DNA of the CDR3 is TGTGCCAGCAGCTTGGGTACAGAGATTGAAGCTTTCTTT. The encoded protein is CASSLGTEIEAFF.